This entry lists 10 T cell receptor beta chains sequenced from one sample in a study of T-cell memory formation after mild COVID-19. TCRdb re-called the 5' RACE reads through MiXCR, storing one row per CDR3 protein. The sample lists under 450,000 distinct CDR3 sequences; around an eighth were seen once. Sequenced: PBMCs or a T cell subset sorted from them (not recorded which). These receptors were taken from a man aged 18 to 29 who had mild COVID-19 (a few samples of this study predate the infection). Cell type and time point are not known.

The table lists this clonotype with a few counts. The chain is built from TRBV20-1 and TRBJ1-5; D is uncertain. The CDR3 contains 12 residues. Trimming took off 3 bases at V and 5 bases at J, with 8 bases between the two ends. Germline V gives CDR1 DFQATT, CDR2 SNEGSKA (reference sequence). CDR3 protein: CSASTGDQPQHF. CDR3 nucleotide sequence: TGCAGTGCTAGTACGGGTGATCAGCCCCAGCATTTT.

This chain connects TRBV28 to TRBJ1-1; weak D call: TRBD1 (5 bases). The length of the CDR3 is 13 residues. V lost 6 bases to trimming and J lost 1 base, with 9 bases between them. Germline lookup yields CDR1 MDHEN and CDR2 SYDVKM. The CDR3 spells CASRRTQNTEAFF. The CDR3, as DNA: TGTGCCAGCAGGCGGACACAGAACACTGAAGCTTTCTTT.

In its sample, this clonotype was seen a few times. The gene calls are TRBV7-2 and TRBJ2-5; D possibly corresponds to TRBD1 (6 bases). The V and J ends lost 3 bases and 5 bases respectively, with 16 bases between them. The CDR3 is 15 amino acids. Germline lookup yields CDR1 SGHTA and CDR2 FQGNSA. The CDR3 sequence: CASSFMGAFAETQYF. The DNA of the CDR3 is TGTGCCAGCAGCTTTATGGGGGCGTTCGCGGAGACCCAGTACTTC.

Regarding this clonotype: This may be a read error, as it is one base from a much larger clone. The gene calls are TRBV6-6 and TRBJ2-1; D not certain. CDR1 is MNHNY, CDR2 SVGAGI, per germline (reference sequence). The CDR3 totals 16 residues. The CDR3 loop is CASSLRGTSSYNEQLF. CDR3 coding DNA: TGTGCCAGCAGCCTCCGCGGTACGAGCTCCTACAATGAGCAGTTATTC.

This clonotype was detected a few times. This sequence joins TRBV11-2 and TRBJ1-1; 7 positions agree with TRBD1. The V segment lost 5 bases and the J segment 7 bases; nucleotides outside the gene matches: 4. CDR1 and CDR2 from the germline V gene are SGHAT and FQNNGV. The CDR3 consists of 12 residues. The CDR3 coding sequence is TGTGCCAGCAGCCTCGGACAGGATGAAGCTTTCTTT. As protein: CASSLGQDEAFF. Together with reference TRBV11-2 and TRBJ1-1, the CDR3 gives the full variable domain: EAGVAQSPRYKIIEKRQSVAFWCNPISGHATLYWYQQILGQGPKLLIQFQNNGVVDDSQLPKDRFSAERLKGVDSTLKIQPAKLEDSAVYLCASSLGQDEAFFGQGTRLTVV.

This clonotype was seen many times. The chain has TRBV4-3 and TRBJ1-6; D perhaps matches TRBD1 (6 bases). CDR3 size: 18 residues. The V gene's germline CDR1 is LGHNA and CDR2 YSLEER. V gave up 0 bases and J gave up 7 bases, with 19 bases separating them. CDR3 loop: CASSQEIQGPFNNSPLHF. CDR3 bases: TGCGCCAGCAGCCAAGAGATACAGGGTCCTTTCAACAATTCACCCCTCCACTTT.

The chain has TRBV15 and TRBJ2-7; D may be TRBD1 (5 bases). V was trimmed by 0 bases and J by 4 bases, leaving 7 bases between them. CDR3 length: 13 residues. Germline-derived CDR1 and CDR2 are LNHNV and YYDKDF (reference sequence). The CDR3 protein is CATSRDRQYEQYV. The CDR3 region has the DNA TGTGCCACCAGCAGAGATCGACAGTACGAGCAGTACGTC.

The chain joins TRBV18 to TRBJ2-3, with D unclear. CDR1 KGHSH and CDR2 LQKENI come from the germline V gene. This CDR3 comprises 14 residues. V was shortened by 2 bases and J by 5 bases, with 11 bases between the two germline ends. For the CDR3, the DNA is TGTGCCAGCTCACCATTGGCTAGTGGAGATACGCAGTATTTT. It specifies CASSPLASGDTQYF.

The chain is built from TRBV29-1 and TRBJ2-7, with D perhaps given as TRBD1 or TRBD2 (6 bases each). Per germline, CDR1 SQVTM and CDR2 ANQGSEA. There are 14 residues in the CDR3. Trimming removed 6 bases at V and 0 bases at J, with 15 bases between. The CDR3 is CSVGGWQDSYEQYF. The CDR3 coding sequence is TGCAGCGTGGGGGGCTGGCAGGACTCCTACGAGCAGTACTTC.

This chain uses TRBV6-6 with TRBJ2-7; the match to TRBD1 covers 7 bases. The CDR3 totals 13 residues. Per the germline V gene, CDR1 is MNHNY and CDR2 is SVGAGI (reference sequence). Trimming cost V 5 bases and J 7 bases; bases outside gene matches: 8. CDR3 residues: CASSHGTALEQYF. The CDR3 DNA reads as TGTGCCAGCAGTCACGGGACAGCCTTGGAGCAGTACTTC.